This T cell receptor beta chain was sequenced in a study of cytomegalovirus exposure and HLA in healthy donors. General study findings and limits: A later analysis, which compared TCR beta chains of equal frequency, found the HLA-associated ones more clonally expanded.

V trimming: 11 bases; J trimming: 2 bases; junction bases outside the gene matches: 6. Germline-derived CDR1 and CDR2 are LNHDA and SQIVND (reference sequence). This CDR3 has 14 residues. Comments on this clone: Its antigen is not identified.

Researchers ran the PCR with 60 Vbeta and 13 Jbeta primers. Generated by immunoSEQ multiplex PCR, the TCRdb table keeps only in-frame clones and is missing some. Among about 150,000 clones listed, under 80% were seen once. The rearrangement joins TRBV19 to TRBJ2-2, with 9 bases matching TRBD2. The sequence came from a man aged 25 to 40 in good health and CMV-seronegative. The sequencing sample was made of PBMCs. The CDR3 region is CACERGDNTGELFF. The CDR3 coding sequence is TGTGCCTGTGAGCGGGGGGACAACACCGGGGAGCTGTTTTTT.